The sequence of this TCR beta chain was determined in a study of blood T cell repertoires in COVID-19. Overall study context: Acute and convalescent COVID-19 samples came from the United States, Italy and Spain. From T cells, B-cell-depleted T cells, or PBMCs came the material, which was cDNA or gDNA.

Method: immunoSEQ multiplex PCR; TCRdb's copy keeps in-frame clones and lacks some. The sample contains more than 100,000 clones, around nine tenths of which appear only once. There are 13 residues in the CDR3. Germline lookup yields CDR1 LNHDA and CDR2 SQIVND (reference sequence). V was pared by 5 bases and J by 7 bases, with 4 bases of the junction left unmatched. This receptor was taken from a woman older than 75 in a cohort sampled during active COVID-19. The sample taken for sequencing was peripheral blood. V and J are TRBV19 and TRBJ2-2; 7 bases are a match to TRBD1. The CDR3 spells CASSSQGLGELFF. The CDR3 DNA is TGTGCCAGTAGTTCACAGGGGCTCGGGGAGCTGTTTTTT.